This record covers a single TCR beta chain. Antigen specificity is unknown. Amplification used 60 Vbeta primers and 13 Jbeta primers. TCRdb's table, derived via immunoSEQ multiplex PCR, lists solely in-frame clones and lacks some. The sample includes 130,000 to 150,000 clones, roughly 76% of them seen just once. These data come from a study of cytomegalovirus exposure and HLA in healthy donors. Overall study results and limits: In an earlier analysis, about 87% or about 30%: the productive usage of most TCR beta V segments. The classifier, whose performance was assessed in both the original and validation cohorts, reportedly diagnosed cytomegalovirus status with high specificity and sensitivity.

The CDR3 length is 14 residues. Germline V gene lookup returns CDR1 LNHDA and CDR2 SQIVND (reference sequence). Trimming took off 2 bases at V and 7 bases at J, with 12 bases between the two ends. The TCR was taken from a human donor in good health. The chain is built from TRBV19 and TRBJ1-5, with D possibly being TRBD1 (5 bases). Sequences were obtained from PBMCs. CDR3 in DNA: TGTGCCAGTAGTATACTGGGCCCAGGGCAGCCCCAGCATTTT. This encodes CASSILGPGQPQHF.